This TCR beta chain was retrieved from a study of beta chain features in type 1 diabetes. Notes on the study in general: Lower insertion and higher deletion counts appeared at VDJ junctions in type 1 diabetes patients. People with Type 1 diabetes carried modestly yet significantly shorter TCRB CDR3s in all four CD4+ subsets.

This CDR3 is built from 15 residues. The germline V gene encodes CDR1 MDHEN and CDR2 SYDVKM. Losses at the gene ends were 3 bases for V and 2 bases for J; bases not matched to a gene: 2. As for this clone: What it recognizes is unknown.

Sequenced material consisted of expressed TCRB transcripts (all of the isolated RNA was reverse transcribed). Only in-frame clones appear in the TCRdb table, and some are missing; sequencing was by immunoSEQ multiplex PCR. Of 150,000 to 200,000 clones in the sample, 6% to 9% are singletons; the top ten hold approximately 0.54%. Sequenced sample: central memory CD4+ T cells from blood. The TCR originated in a man younger than 35 with type 1 diabetes. The chain couples TRBV28 to TRBJ2-2; TRBD2 matches at 8 bases. The CDR3 loop is CASSFSGANTGELFF. CDR3 nucleotides: TGTGCCAGCAGTTTTAGCGGGGCCAACACCGGGGAGCTGTTTTTT.